The entry below gives a single TCR beta chain sequence along with its context. The antigen remains undetermined. It was with 60 Vbeta and 13 Jbeta primers that the PCR ran. TCRdb's copy holds only in-frame clones and misses some; the assay was immunoSEQ multiplex PCR. This table has about 170,000 clones, approximately 80% appearing once. The data originate from a study of cytomegalovirus exposure and HLA in healthy donors. Study findings and constraints: What TCR beta sequences reportedly achieved was accurate prediction of HLA-A and HLA-B alleles in most subjects. Usually a TCR sequence was rare, but some public TCRs were found in many donors.

The V gene's germline CDR1 is SGDLS and CDR2 YYNGEE. CDR3 size: 16 residues. V gave up 0 bases and J gave up 3 bases, with 16 bases separating them. The clonotype originates from a female donor in good health and CMV-seronegative. The chain links TRBV9 to TRBJ2-7; maybe TRBD2 (6 bases). Sample: PBMCs. The CDR3 bases are TGTGCCAGCAGCGTAGATTTGACGGGAGCAGGCTACGAGCAGTACTTC. Its translation: CASSVDLTGAGYEQYF.